This TCR beta chain was sequenced in a study of identical twins. CDR1 and CDR2 from the germline V gene are MNHGY and SVAAGI. V shed 0 bases and J shed 3 bases, with 12 bases lying between them. The CDR3 has 15 residues. About this clonotype: The antigen is unknown.

TCRdb reanalysed the 5' RACE reads using MiXCR and keeps one entry per CDR3 protein. The sample shows some 460,000 distinct CDR3 sequences, 14% of them seen only once. Study observations and caveats: Abundant beta clonotypes from cord blood bore fewer insertions; memory repertoires lacked this pattern. Its conclusions, products of cross-sectional statistical analysis, did not come from following the same donors. Alpha sequences that were out-of-frame and twin-shared showed an excess of low generation probability. Analyses based on zero insertions could be partly confounded by invariant MAIT and iNKT cells.

This sample also appeared in a second study, on yellow fever vaccine responses in identical twins.

The TCR was taken from a woman aged 18-29 years in good health. Sequenced: CD4+ T cells sorted from blood. J is TRBJ2-7 and V is TRBV6-9; D uncertain. For the CDR3, the DNA is TGTGCCAGCAGTTATTCTGTTGCTTCGGGCTACGAGCAGTACTTC. Translation gives CASSYSVASGYEQYF.